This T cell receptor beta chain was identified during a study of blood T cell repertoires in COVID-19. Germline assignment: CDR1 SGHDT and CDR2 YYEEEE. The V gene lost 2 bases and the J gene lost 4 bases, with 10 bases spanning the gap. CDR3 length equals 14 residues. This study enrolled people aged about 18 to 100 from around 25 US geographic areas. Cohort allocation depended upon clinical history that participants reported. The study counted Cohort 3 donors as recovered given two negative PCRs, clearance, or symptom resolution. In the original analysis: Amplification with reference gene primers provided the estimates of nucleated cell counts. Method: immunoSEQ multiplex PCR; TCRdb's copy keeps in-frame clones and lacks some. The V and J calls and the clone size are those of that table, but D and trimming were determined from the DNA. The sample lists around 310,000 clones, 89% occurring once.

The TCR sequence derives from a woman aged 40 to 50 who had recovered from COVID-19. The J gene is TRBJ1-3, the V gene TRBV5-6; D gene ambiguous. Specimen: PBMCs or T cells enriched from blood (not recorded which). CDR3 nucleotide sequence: TGTGCCAGCAGCTTTTCGGGTTCCGGAAACACCATATATTTT. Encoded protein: CASSFSGSGNTIYF.